This T cell receptor (beta chain) was obtained from a study of siplizumab effects on memory and regulatory T cells (dated by TCRdb to about 2019). For context, the study as a whole: The study looked at the effect of siplizumab, an anti-CD2 antibody, on alloreactive T-cell subsets in allogeneic mixed lymphocyte reactions made from human PBMCs. General findings and caveats noted by the study authors: The cumulative frequency of alloreactive sequences traceable to unstimulated CD4+ memory T cells was significantly reduced by siplizumab. No functional confirmation was obtained for the suppressive function of proliferating Tregs from siplizumab cultures. Among mappable alloreactive CD4+ clones, the Treg-derived fraction averaged nearly 70% with siplizumab versus approximately 27% in control reactions. Compared with memory T cells, unstimulated naive T cells appeared more diverse, and naive cells seemed to make a substantial contribution to the alloresponse. For roughly 80-95% of proliferating CD4+ or CD8+ clones, no naive or memory phenotype could be assigned. Because sequences at frequencies below about 10^-5 were poorly captured, only a minor fraction of alloreactive clones could be mapped back to unstimulated subsets.

This clone was detected only once. No cognate antigen has been identified for it. Base qualities are not provided; no much larger clone lies one nucleotide away. Sorted unstimulated T cells and proliferating T cells recovered from mixed lymphocyte reactions underwent TCRbeta CDR3 sequencing. Fresh whole blood from over 8 HLA-typed healthy donors was used to isolate PBMCs. The library was obtained by the immunoSEQ multiplex PCR assay. The deep sequencing platform assayed around 10^5 TCR templates per sample. Genomic DNA extracted from sorted T cells was the material used for TCRbeta CDR3 sequencing. Per the source publication's procedure: The R programming language was used for clonal analysis of the TCRbeta CDR3 data. Unstimulated samples were compared with post-reaction CFSE-low samples to define alloreactive CD4+ and CD8+ clones. Regulatory or non-regulatory origin was assigned to alloreactive CD4+ clones by matching of sequences to sorted unstimulated Treg and non-Treg repertoires. The source is immuneACCESS, and TCRdb retained only in-frame sequences with V and J called. Part of the clones is not carried over; for the studies checked, unresolved V genes explain less than half of this, and the remainder is unexplained. From that table come the V and J calls and clone size; the DNA was used to work out D and trimming. The sample table records tens of thousands of clones; more than 85% of these occur just once. Less than 20% of the sample comes from the top ten.

Trimming leaves V shorter by 4 bases and J shorter by 8 bases, with the junction holding 5 bases beyond the gene matches. CDR1 and CDR2 (LNHNV, YYDKDF) derive from the germline V gene (reference sequence). Inclusive of the bounding cysteine and phenylalanine, the CDR3 is 14 residues long. CDR3 DNA only is kept here, 42 bases in frame from base 1. The TCR originated in a human donor in good health. The chain was built from TRBV15 and TRBJ1-4; TRBD1 agrees with 9 junctional bases. The sample taken for sequencing was CD8+ T cells sorted from blood. The sequence in DNA is TGTGCCACCAGCAAGGGACAGGGTACCGAAAAACTGTTTTTT. The encoded protein is CATSKGQGTEKLFF.